The table lists the clone carrying this T cell receptor (beta chain) with many counts. Its target is unknown. Amplification yielded TCR beta CDR3 regions, with RNA transcripts as the source. TCR CDR3 regions were first amplified by RT-PCR with HTBI primers. TCRdb independently ran MiXCR on the multiplex PCR reads; one entry per CDR3 protein. The sample gives about 360,000 distinct CDR3 sequences, around 13% of which show up once; around a tenth is in the top ten. The sample originates from a study of T cells in Graves' hyperthyroidism and ophthalmopathy. General observations from the study: Stable hyperthyroidism was separated from ophthalmopathy by a model based on 13 V-J features.

For Graves' hyperthyroidism to be stable, ophthalmopathy could not progress within 18 months. The V segment lost 4 bases and the J segment 7 bases; nucleotides outside the gene matches: 10. CDR1 and CDR2 from the germline V gene are SGHDT and YYEEEE. The CDR3 loop spans 15 amino acids. The V and J genes are TRBV5-6 and TRBJ2-1, with TRBD2 matching 8 bases. Sequences were obtained from blood. The source is a woman between 18 and 29 years old with Graves' hyperthyroidism. The CDR3: CASSRGGGGINEQFF. The CDR3 coding sequence is TGTGCCAGCAGCCGGGGGGGCGGAGGTATAAATGAGCAGTTCTTC.